The clone carrying this T cell receptor (beta chain) was seen a single time. This specimen comes from a study of CD8+CD57+ T cells in acquired aplastic anemia. Study-level background: The study obtained 9 million to 11 million reads on average for CD4+ cells from healthy donors.

This CDR3 spans 15 amino acids. Germline CDR1 reads SGHTA; CDR2 reads FQGNSA. V gave up 5 bases and J gave up 17 bases, with 25 bases separating them. The TCR beta profiling, which covered VDJ combination and CDR3 sequence, was carried out using genomic DNA as the template. TCRdb fed the reads into MiXCR, producing one record per CDR3 protein. The sample records 350,000 to 450,000 distinct CDR3 sequences, about two thirds being singletons. Sequencing was done on a sample of sorted CD4+, CD8+, or CD8+CD57+ T cells (not recorded which) from PBMCs. V usage is TRBV7-2 and J usage is TRBJ1-6; weak D call: TRBD1 (5 bases). This receptor was obtained from a human donor in good health, serving as a control. CDR3 DNA: TGTGCCAGCAGCACGAGGCAGGGAGGCAATACGCACTTCCACTTT. Translation gives CASSTRQGGNTHFHF.